The 27 T cell receptor beta chains below come from one sample, sequenced in a study of cytomegalovirus exposure and HLA in healthy donors. 13 Jbeta primers and 60 Vbeta primers were used for the PCR. The assay was immunoSEQ multiplex PCR, and TCRdb's table has in-frame clones only and misses some. The table has roughly 150,000 clones, around 70% seen once. The sample was PBMCs. The receptors were sampled from a man aged 18 to 29 in good health and CMV-seropositive.

In this sample, this clone turned up a few times. The V and J genes are TRBV25-1 and TRBJ2-5; 9 bases are shared with TRBD2. Trimming cost V 8 bases and J 4 bases; bases outside gene matches: 8. CDR3 length: 14 amino acids. Germline assignment: CDR1 MGHDK and CDR2 SYGVNS. CDR3 in DNA: TGTGCCAGCGTGGGGGAGCGGGGGGCAGAGACCCAGTACTTC. Protein: CASVGERGAETQYF.

As to this clone: One end of the junction fails to match germline, which may point to a read error. The chain combines TRBV6-1 with TRBJ1-1, with D unclear. CDR1 is MNHNS and CDR2 is SASEGT in the germline V gene. CDR3 length equals 11 residues. CDR3 nucleotide sequence: TGTGCCGGCAGGAGTTCTACTGAAGCTTTCTTT. Translated: CAGRSSTEAFF.

The chain has TRBV7-2 and TRBJ2-1; 10 bases align to TRBD2. This CDR3 region has 18 residues. Germline-derived CDR1 and CDR2 are SGHTA and FQGNSA. V gave up 0 bases and J gave up 7 bases; unmatched junction bases: 12. The CDR3 nucleotides are TGTGCCAGCAGCTTAGCGAGAGCGGGAGGGGTACTGTGGAATGAGCAGTTCTTC. Its protein product is CASSLARAGGVLWNEQFF.

CDR3 DNA sequence: TGTGCCAGCAGCGCCGTCGCGGGCAGGAGGAGCACAGATACGCAGTATTTT. The encoded protein is CASSAVAGRRSTDTQYF. The chain is built from TRBV9 and TRBJ2-3, with a possible D match to TRBD2 (5 bases). This CDR3 region has 17 residues. The germline V gene has CDR1 SGDLS and CDR2 YYNGEE. The V and J ends lost 3 bases and 0 bases respectively, with 17 bases between them.

The gene calls are TRBV7-9 and TRBJ2-5; 8 bases are a match to TRBD2. With 3 bases clipped from V and 5 bases from J, the junction kept 8 bases outside the gene matches. Germline assignment: CDR1 SEHNR and CDR2 FQNEAQ (reference sequence). CDR3 length equals 15 residues. Here the CDR3 DNA reads TGTGCCAGCAGCTTTTACGCGGGAGGAAGGGAGACCCAGTACTTC. Translated: CASSFYAGGRETQYF.

The rearrangement links TRBV6-1 to TRBJ2-2; 9 bases fit TRBD1. The V segment lost 3 bases and the J segment 4 bases; nucleotides outside the gene matches: 0. This CDR3 comprises 14 residues. Germline values: CDR1 MNHNS, CDR2 SASEGT. The chain's CDR3 is CASSEDRGTGELFF. CDR3 DNA sequence: TGTGCCAGCAGTGAGGACAGGGGCACCGGGGAGCTGTTTTTT.

The chain is built from TRBV6-1 and TRBJ2-7; TRBD2 is a possible D gene (6 bases). V lost 8 bases to trimming and J lost 1 base, with 15 bases between them. Germline values: CDR1 MNHNS, CDR2 SASEGT. This CDR3 comprises 14 residues. The CDR3 sequence: CASRRDPLSYEQYV. For the CDR3, the DNA is TGTGCCAGCCGGCGGGACCCGTTATCCTACGAGCAGTACGTC.

This chain uses TRBV2 with TRBJ1-1; D perhaps matches TRBD1 (6 bases). Germline-derived CDR1 and CDR2 are SNHLY and FYNNEI. The CDR3 totals 13 residues. Trimming removed 6 bases at V and 1 base at J, with 9 bases between. CDR3 amino acids: CASSRTENTEAFF. CDR3 sequence (DNA): TGTGCCAGCAGCCGGACAGAGAACACTGAAGCTTTCTTT.

The gene calls are TRBV5-1 and TRBJ2-2, with D perhaps matching TRBD1 (5 bases). This CDR3 is built from 16 residues. V lost 5 bases, J lost 1 base, and 15 bases lay in between. Per germline, CDR1 SGHRS and CDR2 YFSETQ. The CDR3 sequence: CASSFPPGQNTGELFF. The CDR3 coding sequence is TGCGCCAGCAGTTTCCCCCCCGGACAGAACACCGGGGAGCTGTTTTTT.

A single count supports this clone. This chain uses TRBV15 with TRBJ1-6, with a weak D call TRBD1 (5 bases). The V and J ends lost 0 bases and 14 bases respectively, with 20 bases between them. The CDR3 totals 16 residues. Germline V gene sequence: CDR1 LNHNV, CDR2 YYDKDF (reference sequence). The CDR3 sequence is CATSRDLGGVDRALHF. CDR3 sequence (DNA): TGTGCCACCAGCAGAGATCTGGGGGGTGTGGATAGAGCCCTCCACTTT.

Only a few counts were recorded for this clone. CDR3 nucleotide sequence: TGTGCCAGCATATGGACTAGCGTAGATACGCAGTATTTT. Translating it yields CASIWTSVDTQYF. The chain combines TRBV6-1 with TRBJ2-3, with 9 nucleotides matching TRBD2. With V trimmed by 7 bases and J by 5 bases, 4 bases remained unmatched. Germline CDR1 MNHNS, CDR2 SASEGT. The length of the CDR3 is 13 residues.

V usage is TRBV11-2 and J usage is TRBJ1-1, with D possibly being TRBD1 (5 bases). Germline V CDR1 and CDR2: SGHAT, FQNNGV. The CDR3 has 14 amino acids. Trimming left V 3 bases short and J 4 bases short, with 12 bases between. The CDR3 nucleotides read TGTGCCAGCAGCTTTGGGGCCGGGGGCACTGAAGCTTTCTTT. It codes for CASSFGAGGTEAFF.

This chain's CDR3 is CAWSARSSGNTIYF. In DNA form, the CDR3 reads TGTGCCTGGAGTGCGAGAAGCTCTGGAAACACCATATATTTT. V and J are TRBV30 and TRBJ1-3, with no clear D. Germline-derived CDR1 and CDR2 are GTSNPN and SVGIG (reference sequence). The V end was cut by 1 base, the J end by 0 bases, with 7 bases between. The CDR3 covers 14 residues.

This chain uses TRBV4-1 with TRBJ2-2; tentatively, D is TRBD2 (6 bases). The V and J ends lost 4 bases and 3 bases respectively, with 6 bases between them. This CDR3 contains 13 residues. The germline CDR1 and CDR2 sequences are MGHRA and YSYEKL. CDR3 sequence: CASSLADTGELFF. The CDR3 nucleotides are TGCGCCAGCAGCCTAGCGGACACCGGGGAGCTGTTTTTT.

The chain combines TRBV6-1 with TRBJ1-1; perhaps TRBD1 as D (5 bases). From germline, CDR1 is MNHNS and CDR2 SASEGT. V gave up 6 bases and J gave up 3 bases, with 11 bases separating them. The CDR3 is made up of 13 amino acids. CDR3: CASSGRADTEAFF. Here the CDR3 DNA reads TGTGCCAGCAGCGGCAGGGCAGACACTGAAGCTTTCTTT.

This chain uses TRBV27 with TRBJ1-1; D ambiguous. The length of the CDR3 is 11 residues. V was trimmed by 4 bases and J by 6 bases, leaving 6 bases between them. Germline lookup yields CDR1 MNHEY and CDR2 SMNVEV (reference sequence). Here the CDR3 DNA reads TGTGCCAGCAGTTCGAGGGCTGAAGCTTTCTTT. Amino acids: CASSSRAEAFF.

This rearrangement joins TRBV5-1 to TRBJ1-1, with D possibly being TRBD1 (6 bases). Trimming stripped 5 bases from V and 7 bases from J, with 12 bases between. Germline V gene sequence: CDR1 SGHRS, CDR2 YFSETQ. The CDR3 runs 12 residues. Written as DNA, the CDR3 is TGCGCCAGCAGTAGAGGGGGGGGTGAAGCTTTCTTT. Protein: CASSRGGGEAFF.

This chain joins TRBV19 and TRBJ2-2; D is perhaps TRBD1 (5 bases). Germline values: CDR1 LNHDA, CDR2 SQIVND (reference sequence). This CDR3 is 14 amino acids long. Trimming cost V 4 bases and J 0 bases, with 6 bases left between them. CDR3 coding DNA: TGTGCCAGTAGTAGGACAACGAACACCGGGGAGCTGTTTTTT. Protein product: CASSRTTNTGELFF. The whole variable domain, remainder taken from reference TRBV19 and TRBJ2-2, is DGGITQSPKYLFRKEGQNVTLSCEQNLNHDAMYWYRQDPGQGLRLIYYSQIVNDFQKGDIAEGYSVSREKKESFPLTVTSAQKNPTAFYLCASSRTTNTGELFFGEGSRLTVL.

V is TRBV6-6 and J is TRBJ2-7; 14 bases map to TRBD2. The CDR3 runs to 16 residues. Germline trimming cut 7 bases from V and 0 bases from J; bases unmatched to any gene: 5. Germline CDR1 reads MNHNY; CDR2 reads SVGAGI (reference sequence). CDR3 sequence reads: CASTPGTSGSSYEQYV. The CDR3 DNA is TGTGCCAGCACTCCCGGGACTAGCGGGAGCTCCTACGAGCAGTACGTC.

The chain uses TRBV7-9 and TRBJ1-1; possible D gene TRBD1, 6 bases. V shed 6 bases and J shed 1 base, with 9 bases lying between them. There are 13 residues in the CDR3. Germline CDR1 reads SEHNR; CDR2 reads FQNEAQ (reference sequence). The CDR3 coding sequence is TGTGCCAGCAGGACACAGGGGAACACTGAAGCTTTCTTT. Encoded protein: CASRTQGNTEAFF. Based on the CDR3 plus reference TRBV7-9 and TRBJ1-1, the full variable domain is DTGVSQNPRHKITKRGQNVTFRCDPISEHNRLYWYRQTLGQGPEFLTYFQNEAQLEKSRLLSDRFSAERPKGSFSTLEIQRTEQGDSAMYLCASRTQGNTEAFFGQGTRLTVV.

This chain links TRBV15 with TRBJ1-6; D gene uncertain. The germline V and J ends were trimmed by 0 bases and 9 bases, with 6 bases remaining between them. In germline, CDR1 is LNHNV, CDR2 YYDKDF (reference sequence). This CDR3 has 13 residues. In nucleotides, the CDR3 is TGTGCCACCAGCAGAGATAACGGTTCACCCCTCCACTTT. Its protein product is CATSRDNGSPLHF.

This clone was observed a handful of times. V is TRBV10-3 and J is TRBJ1-1; D call uncertain. Germline loops: CDR1 ENHRY, CDR2 SYGVKD. V was shortened by 6 bases and J by 0 bases, with 8 bases between the two germline ends. This CDR3 spans 13 amino acids. CDR3: CAISLSVNTEAFF. CDR3 sequence (DNA): TGTGCCATCAGCCTGTCTGTGAACACTGAAGCTTTCTTT.

The chain uses TRBV6-5 and TRBJ2-7; D gene uncertain. Germline V CDR1 and CDR2: MNHEY, SVGAGI. This CDR3 is 13 amino acids long. Trimming removed 0 bases at V and 7 bases at J, with 10 bases between. Here the CDR3 reads CASSYSGSGEQYV. The CDR3 DNA reads TGTGCCAGCAGTTACTCGGGTAGTGGGGAGCAGTACGTC.

The rearrangement uses TRBV4-2 and TRBJ1-1; TRBD1 is a possible D gene (6 bases). CDR3 length equals 15 residues. Trimming pared 7 bases from V and 0 bases from J, leaving 15 bases between. Germline lookup yields CDR1 LGHNA and CDR2 YNFKEQ. CDR3 sequence (DNA): TGTGCCAGCACCCTCGACAGGATGATGAACACTGAAGCTTTCTTT. As protein: CASTLDRMMNTEAFF.

This chain uses TRBV5-6 with TRBJ2-3, with 9 positions matching TRBD1. Germline CDR1 reads SGHDT; CDR2 reads YYEEEE. CDR3 size: 17 residues. After removal of 2 bases from V and 3 bases from J, the junction contained 10 bases not matched to a gene. CDR3 residues: CASSFSGTGFGTDTQYF. CDR3 nucleotides: TGTGCCAGCAGCTTCTCCGGGACAGGGTTCGGGACAGATACGCAGTATTTT.

V gene TRBV10-2 combines with J gene TRBJ1-3; D gene ambiguous. The germline V gene has CDR1 WSHSY and CDR2 SAAADI. Trimming shortened V by 2 bases and J by 2 bases, and 7 bases separated the two germline ends. The CDR3 covers 14 residues. The CDR3 nucleotides are TGCGCCAGCAGTGAGGGGGAGGCTGGAAACACCATATATTTT. This gives the protein CASSEGEAGNTIYF.

J is TRBJ1-6 and V is TRBV11-2; D remains unclear. Germline-derived CDR1 and CDR2 are SGHAT and FQNNGV. Trimming pared 2 bases from V and 2 bases from J, leaving 10 bases between. This CDR3 spans 16 amino acids. This CDR3 reads CASSLIGEPYNSPLHF. The DNA of the CDR3 is TGTGCCAGCAGCTTAATAGGAGAACCCTATAATTCACCCCTCCACTTT.